A selection of T cell receptor beta chains follows, all from one sample in a study of T cells in Graves' hyperthyroidism and ophthalmopathy. From the multiplex PCR reads, TCRdb called clonotypes with MiXCR, one entry per CDR3 protein. The repertoire consists of almost 250,000 distinct CDR3 sequences, with around 24% occurring once and the leading ten covering 30% to 40%. Sequencing was performed on blood. These receptors all come from a middle-aged woman with Graves' ophthalmopathy. Both conserved end residues are trimmed from each CDR3.

>TRBJ2-7|TRBV20-1
SARGGLAVSYEQY
>TRBJ2-5|TRBV24-1
ATSGQGSRETQY
>TRBJ2-7|TRBV24-1
ATSALTGNEQY
>TRBJ2-7|TRBV7-8
ASSQVTYSSYEQY
>TRBJ2-5|TRBV29-1
SVEDLRGYREGSAGETQY
>TRBJ1-1|TRBV12-3/TRBV12-4
ASSFRSSINTEAF
>TRBJ1-1|TRBV19
ASRHPADSEAF
>TRBJ2-7|TRBV6-2/TRBV6-3
ASSSPIADTYSYEQY
>TRBJ2-7|TRBV27
ASSGGLAGGHEQC
>TRBJ2-6|TRBV29-1
SVYSSGANVLT
>TRBJ2-7|TRBV14
ASSPIGGSNEQY
>TRBJ1-2|TRBV6-5
ASSYGEQGYGYT
>TRBJ2-2|TRBV11-3
ASSFPINTGELF
>TRBJ2-7|TRBV27
ASSLSSSGIAYEQY
>TRBJ2-1|TRBV10-1
ASSEPPGTSGSSQYEQF
>TRBJ2-7|TRBV7-8
ASSLLLAETYEQY
>TRBJ1-2|TRBV6-1
AGSELGVGYT
>TRBJ2-5|TRBV29-1
SVEDHGEVFKETQY
>TRBJ2-7|TRBV20-1
SASPEGLSYSREQY
>TRBJ2-6|TRBV18
ASSPSSTGANVLT
>TRBJ1-1|TRBV3-1
ASSPQGSSTEAF
>TRBJ2-5|TRBV30
AWENRVGETQY
>TRBJ1-2|TRBV2
ASRTTGADGYT
>TRBJ1-5|TRBV27
ASSLSRQYSNQPQH
>TRBJ2-7|TRBV28
ASSLGISMEY
>TRBJ2-7|TRBV6-1
ASSRGAYEQY
>TRBJ1-1|TRBV6-5
ASRIPTEGVEAF